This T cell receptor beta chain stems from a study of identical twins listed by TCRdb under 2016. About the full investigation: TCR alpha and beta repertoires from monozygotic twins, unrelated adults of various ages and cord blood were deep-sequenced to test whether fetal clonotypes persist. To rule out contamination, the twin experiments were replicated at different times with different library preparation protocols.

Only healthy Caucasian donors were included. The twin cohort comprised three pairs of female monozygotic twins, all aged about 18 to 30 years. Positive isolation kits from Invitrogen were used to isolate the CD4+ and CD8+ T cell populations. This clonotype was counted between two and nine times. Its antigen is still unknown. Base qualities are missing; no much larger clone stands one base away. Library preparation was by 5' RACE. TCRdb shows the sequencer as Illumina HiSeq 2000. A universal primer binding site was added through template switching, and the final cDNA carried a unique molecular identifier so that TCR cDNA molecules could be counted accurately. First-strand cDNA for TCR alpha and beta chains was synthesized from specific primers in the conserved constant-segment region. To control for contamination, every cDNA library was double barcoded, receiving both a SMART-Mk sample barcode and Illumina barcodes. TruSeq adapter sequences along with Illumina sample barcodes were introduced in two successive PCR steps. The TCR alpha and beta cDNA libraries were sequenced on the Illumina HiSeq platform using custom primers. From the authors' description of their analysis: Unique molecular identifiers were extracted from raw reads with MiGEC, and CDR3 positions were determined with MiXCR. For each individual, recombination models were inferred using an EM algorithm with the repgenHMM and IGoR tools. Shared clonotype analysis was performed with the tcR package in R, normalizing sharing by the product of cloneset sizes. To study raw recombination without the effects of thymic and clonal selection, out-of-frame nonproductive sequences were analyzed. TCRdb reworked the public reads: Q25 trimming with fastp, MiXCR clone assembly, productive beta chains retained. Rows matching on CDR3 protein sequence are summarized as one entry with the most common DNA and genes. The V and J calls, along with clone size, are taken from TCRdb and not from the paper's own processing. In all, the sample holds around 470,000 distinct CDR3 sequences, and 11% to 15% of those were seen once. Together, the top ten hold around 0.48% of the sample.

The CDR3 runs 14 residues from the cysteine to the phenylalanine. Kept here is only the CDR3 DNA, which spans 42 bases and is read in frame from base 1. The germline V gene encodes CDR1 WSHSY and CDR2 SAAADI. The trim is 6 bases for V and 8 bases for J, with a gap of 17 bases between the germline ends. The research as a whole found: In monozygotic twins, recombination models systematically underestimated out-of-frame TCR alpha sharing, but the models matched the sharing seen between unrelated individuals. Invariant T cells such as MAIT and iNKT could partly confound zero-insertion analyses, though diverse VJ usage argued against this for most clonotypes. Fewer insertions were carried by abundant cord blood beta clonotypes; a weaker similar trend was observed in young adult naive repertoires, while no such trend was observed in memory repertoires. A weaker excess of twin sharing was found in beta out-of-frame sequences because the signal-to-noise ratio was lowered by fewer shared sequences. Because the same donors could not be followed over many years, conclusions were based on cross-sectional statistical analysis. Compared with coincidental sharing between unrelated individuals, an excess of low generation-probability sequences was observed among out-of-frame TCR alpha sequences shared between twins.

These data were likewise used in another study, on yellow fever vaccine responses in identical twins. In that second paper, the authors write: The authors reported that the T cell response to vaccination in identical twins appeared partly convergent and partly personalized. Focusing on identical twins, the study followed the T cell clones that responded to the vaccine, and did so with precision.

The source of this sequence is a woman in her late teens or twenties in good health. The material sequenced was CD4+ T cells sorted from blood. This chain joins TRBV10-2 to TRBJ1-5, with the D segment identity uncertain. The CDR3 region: CASRLGTGNEPQHF. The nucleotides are TGCGCCAGCAGGTTAGGAACGGGTAATGAGCCCCAGCATTTT.